Each of the 15 T cell receptor beta chains below was sequenced from the same sample in a study of control samples from healthy donors and cancer patients. Clones were read by immunoSEQ multiplex PCR, and TCRdb kept only the in-frame ones, dropping some. The sample holds 150,000 to 200,000 clones, around 87% seen once. Sequenced input: blood. Source of these receptors: a woman between 45 and 65 years old in good health.

Here the CDR3 reads CASSYSSYRQPRGGYTF. As DNA, the CDR3 is TGTGCCAGCAGTTACTCGTCCTATCGACAGCCCAGGGGTGGCTACACCTTC. The rearrangement uses TRBV6-2 or TRBV6-3 and TRBJ1-2; D possibly corresponds to TRBD1 (6 bases). Germline V lookup: CDR1 MNHEY, CDR2 SVGEGT. V lost 0 bases and J 7 bases, leaving 21 bases between the germline ends. This CDR3 region has 17 residues.

V gene TRBV6-2 or TRBV6-3 combines with J gene TRBJ1-1; no definite D call. The CDR3 totals 13 residues. V was trimmed by 2 bases and J by 2 bases, leaving 6 bases between them. In germline, CDR1 is MNHEY, CDR2 SVGEGT. As DNA, the CDR3 is TGTGCCAGCAGTTACAGGTATAACACTGAAGCTTTCTTT. Protein product: CASSYRYNTEAFF.

The gene calls are TRBV7-3 and TRBJ2-2, with D unresolved. CDR3 size: 14 residues. The germline V and J ends were trimmed by 6 bases and 1 base, with 9 bases remaining between them. Per germline, CDR1 SGHTA and CDR2 FQGTGA. The CDR3 bases are TGTGCCAGCAGGGCGCAGGAGAACACCGGGGAGCTGTTTTTT. This translates into CASRAQENTGELFF.

The V gene is TRBV18, the J gene TRBJ1-5; no clear D. The CDR3 contains 16 residues. V was cut by 5 bases and J by 6 bases, with 20 bases left in between. CDR1 is KGHSH and CDR2 is LQKENI in the germline V gene. The CDR3 protein is CASSGTQSRIGQPQHF. The CDR3, as DNA: TGTGCCAGCTCAGGCACTCAAAGCAGGATTGGTCAGCCCCAGCATTTT.

This chain connects TRBV13 to TRBJ2-1, with 8 positions matching TRBD2. CDR3 length: 16 residues. V was clipped by 0 bases and J by 1 base; unmatched bases: 2. CDR1 is PRHDT, CDR2 FYEKMQ, per germline (reference sequence). CDR3 nucleotides: TGTGCCAGCAGCTTAGGACTAGCGGAGTCCTACAATGAGCAGTTCTTC. Translated: CASSLGLAESYNEQFF.

The chain employs TRBV10-3 and TRBJ2-2; 8 bases fit TRBD1. CDR1 is ENHRY and CDR2 is SYGVKD in the germline V gene. V lost 5 bases, J lost 6 bases, and 11 bases stayed unmatched. The CDR3 is made up of 16 amino acids. The CDR3 protein is CAISPTLDRASGELFF. CDR3 coding DNA: TGTGCCATCAGTCCAACGCTGGACAGGGCCTCCGGGGAGCTGTTTTTT.

The genes are TRBV6-5 and TRBJ2-2; TRBD1 aligns across 7 bases. The V gene's germline CDR1 is MNHEY and CDR2 SVGAGI. After removal of 0 bases from V and 6 bases from J, the junction contained 1 base not matched to a gene. The CDR3 runs to 14 residues. The CDR3 bases are TGTGCCAGCAGTTACTCGGGACAGTCCGGGGAGCTGTTTTTT. Its protein is CASSYSGQSGELFF.

Details on this clone: An end of the junction does not agree with germline; a read error may underlie this. The chain couples TRBV9 to TRBJ2-7; 7 positions agree with TRBD2. Germline lookup yields CDR1 SGDLS and CDR2 YYNGEE. The CDR3 is made up of 12 amino acids. The DNA for the CDR3 is TGTGCCAGCAGAAATGAGTGGGACTATGAAAACTTC. Protein product: CASRNEWDYENF.

The V and J genes are TRBV7-9 and TRBJ1-4; perhaps TRBD1 as D (6 bases). Trimming removed 2 bases at V and 8 bases at J, with 15 bases between. This CDR3 spans 15 amino acids. CDR1 and CDR2 from the germline V gene are SEHNR and FQNEAQ (reference sequence). The CDR3: CASSLRGGEGEKLFF. DNA for the CDR3: TGTGCCAGCAGCTTAAGAGGGGGGGAAGGAGAAAAACTGTTTTTT. The variable domain in full, completed from reference TRBV7-9 and TRBJ1-4, reads DTGVSQNPRHKITKRGQNVTFRCDPISEHNRLYWYRQTLGQGPEFLTYFQNEAQLEKSRLLSDRFSAERPKGSFSTLEIQRTEQGDSAMYLCASSLRGGEGEKLFFGSGTQLSVL.

The rearrangement joins TRBV30 to TRBJ1-2, with TRBD1 as a possible D gene (6 bases). CDR1 GTSNPN and CDR2 SVGIG come from the germline V gene (reference sequence). This CDR3 region has 14 residues. Trimming left V 0 bases short and J 0 bases short, with 8 bases between. CDR3 coding DNA: TGTGCCTGGAGTGTAAAGGGGGCTAACTATGGCTACACCTTC. It codes for CAWSVKGANYGYTF.

The genes are TRBV12-3 or TRBV12-4 and TRBJ1-5, with D perhaps TRBD1 (5 bases). With 6 bases removed from V and 1 base from J, the gap between germline ends came to 7 bases. This CDR3 comprises 13 residues. The CDR3 spells CASRWGSNQPQHF. DNA for the CDR3: TGTGCCAGCAGATGGGGGAGCAATCAGCCCCAGCATTTT.

The rearrangement links TRBV18 to TRBJ1-1; D gene unclear. Germline V gene sequence: CDR1 KGHSH, CDR2 LQKENI. The CDR3 spans 16 residues. Trimming took off 1 base at V and 7 bases at J, with 19 bases between the two ends. This CDR3 reads CASSPLTNGPQSEAFF. The CDR3, as DNA: TGTGCCAGCTCACCACTTACGAACGGGCCTCAAAGTGAAGCTTTCTTT.

The rearrangement joins TRBV6-5 to TRBJ1-2, with no clear D. The germline V and J ends were trimmed by 0 bases and 0 bases, with 8 bases remaining between them. Germline CDR1 MNHEY, CDR2 SVGAGI. This CDR3 is 15 amino acids long. CDR3 region: CASSYSGLANYGYTF. CDR3 DNA sequence: TGTGCCAGCAGTTACTCCGGACTGGCTAACTATGGCTACACCTTC.

This clone was detected only once. The J gene is TRBJ1-2, the V gene TRBV28; D is uncertain. The CDR3 contains 16 residues. Germline loops: CDR1 MDHEN, CDR2 SYDVKM. V was pared by 3 bases and J by 2 bases, with 16 bases between. The CDR3 loop is CASSFSSAPDNYGYTF. CDR3 coding DNA: TGTGCCAGCAGTTTTTCATCCGCACCGGACAACTATGGCTACACCTTC.

V is TRBV7-9 and J is TRBJ1-1; D may be TRBD1 (6 bases). This CDR3 contains 12 residues. Per the germline V gene, CDR1 is SEHNR and CDR2 is FQNEAQ (reference sequence). V was clipped by 4 bases and J by 9 bases, with 12 bases between them. The CDR3 nucleotides read TGTGCCAGCAGCTCCCACAGGGTCCAAGCTTTCTTT. It yields the protein CASSSHRVQAFF.